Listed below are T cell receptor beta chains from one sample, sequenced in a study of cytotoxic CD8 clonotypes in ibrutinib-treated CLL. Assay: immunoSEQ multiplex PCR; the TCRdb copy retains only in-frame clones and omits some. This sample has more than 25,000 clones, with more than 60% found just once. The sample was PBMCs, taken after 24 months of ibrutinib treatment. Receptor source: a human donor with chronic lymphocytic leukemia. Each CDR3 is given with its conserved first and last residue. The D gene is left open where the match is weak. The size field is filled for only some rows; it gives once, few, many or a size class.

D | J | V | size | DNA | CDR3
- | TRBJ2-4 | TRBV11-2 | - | TGTGCCAGCCGCATTCTACAGGGCCCCAAAAACATTCAGTACTTC | CASRILQGPKNIQYF
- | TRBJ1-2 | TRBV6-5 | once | TGTGCCAGCATACGGACCTATGGCTACACCTTC | CASIRTYGYTF
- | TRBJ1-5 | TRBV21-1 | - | TGTGCCAGCAGCCCTAAAGGGGTAGAGGAGGGCAAGCATCAGCCCCAGCATTTT | CASSPKGVEEGKHQPQHF
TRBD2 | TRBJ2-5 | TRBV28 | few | TGTGCCAGCAGTACACTACCGGGACTAGCGTTATTAGAGACCCAGTACTTC | CASSTLPGLALLETQYF
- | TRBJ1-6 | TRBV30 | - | TGTGCCTGGCACAGGGCGTTCGGTAATTCACCCCTCCACTTT | CAWHRAFGNSPLHF
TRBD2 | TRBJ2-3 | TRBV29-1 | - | TGCAGCGTTGAAGGAGGGCGGGGGGGTTCTGGCACAGATACGCAGTATTTT | CSVEGGRGGSGTDTQYF
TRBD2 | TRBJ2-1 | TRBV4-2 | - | TGTGCCAGCAGCCAGCAAAGCGGGGGGACCTACAATGAGCAGTTCTTC | CASSQQSGGTYNEQFF
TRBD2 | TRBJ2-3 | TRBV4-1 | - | TGCGCCAGCAGCGTAATTAGCGGGGTGACAGATACGCAGTATTTT | CASSVISGVTDTQYF
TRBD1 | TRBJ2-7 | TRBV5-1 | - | TGCGCCAGCAGACCTCCGGGACAGAGATACGAGCAGTACTTC | CASRPPGQRYEQYF
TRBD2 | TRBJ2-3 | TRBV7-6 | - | TGTGCCAGCAGCCCCATCGGGGGGGCTAGCACAGATACGCAGTATTTT | CASSPIGGASTDTQYF
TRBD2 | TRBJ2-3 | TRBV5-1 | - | TGCGCCAGCAGCTTGACTAGCGGGGGCCCAGATACGCAGTATTTT | CASSLTSGGPDTQYF
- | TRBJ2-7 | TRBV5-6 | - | TGTGCCAGCAGCTATGCGGGCACACGGGTCTACGAGCAGTACTTC | CASSYAGTRVYEQYF
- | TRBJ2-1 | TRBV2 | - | TGTGCCAGCAGTGTAGGGGGTGAGCAGTTCTTC | CASSVGGEQFF
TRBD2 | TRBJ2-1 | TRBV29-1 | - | TGCAGCGTTAGGACTAGCGGGGGGTTCGGGCCTGAGCAGTTCTTC | CSVRTSGGFGPEQFF
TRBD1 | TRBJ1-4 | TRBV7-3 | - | TGTGCCAGCAGCTCGACCGGGACAGGGGGTGAAAAACTGTTTTTT | CASSSTGTGGEKLFF
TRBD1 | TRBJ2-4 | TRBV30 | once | TGTGCCTGGAGACAGGGGGCCCAAAACATTCAGTACTTC | CAWRQGAQNIQYF
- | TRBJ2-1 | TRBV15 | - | TGTGCCACCAGCAGTTTGGGAGCAGACTCCTACAATGAGCAGTTCTTC | CATSSLGADSYNEQFF
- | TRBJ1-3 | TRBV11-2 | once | TGTGCCAGCAGCTTAGAACGTGGAAACACCATATATTTT | CASSLERGNTIYF
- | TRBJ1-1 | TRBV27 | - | TGTGCCAGCAGTTACTCCGTGGGCACTGAAGCTTTCTTT | CASSYSVGTEAFF
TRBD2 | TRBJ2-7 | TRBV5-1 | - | TGCGCCAGCAGCTTGAGCGGGGGGGCCCTGCAAGAGCAGTACTTC | CASSLSGGALQEQYF
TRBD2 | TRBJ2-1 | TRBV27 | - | TGTGCCAGCAGTTTATCGATGGGGAGGGGGCAGTTCTTC | CASSLSMGRGQFF
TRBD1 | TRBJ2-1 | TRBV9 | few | TGTGCCAGCAGCGTAGGGAGACAGGGGGGTTACAATGAGCAGTTCTTC | CASSVGRQGGYNEQFF
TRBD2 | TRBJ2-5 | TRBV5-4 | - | TGTGCCAGCACCCTAGCGGGGGGTCAGAGAGAGACCCAGTACTTC | CASTLAGGQRETQYF
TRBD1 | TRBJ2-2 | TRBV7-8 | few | TGTGCCAGCAGTAACAGGGGAGCGTACACCGGGGAGCTGTTTTTT | CASSNRGAYTGELFF
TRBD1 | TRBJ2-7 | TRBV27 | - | TGTGCCAGCAGTTCCGTCGGGACAGGGTCCTACGAGCAGTACTTC | CASSSVGTGSYEQYF
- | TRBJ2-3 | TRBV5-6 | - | TGTGCCAGCAGCTTCGTGGGAAGGGTCACAGATACGCAGTATTTT | CASSFVGRVTDTQYF
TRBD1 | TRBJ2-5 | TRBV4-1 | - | TGCGCCAGTGGGACAGTTAATCAAGAGACCCAGTACTTC | CASGTVNQETQYF
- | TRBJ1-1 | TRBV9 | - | TGTGCCAGCAGCCCGCACCTCCGGGAGGGCACTGAAGCTTTCTTT | CASSPHLREGTEAFF
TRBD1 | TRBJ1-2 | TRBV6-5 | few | TGTGCCAGCAGTATAGGGGGCAACTATGGCTACACCTTC | CASSIGGNYGYTF
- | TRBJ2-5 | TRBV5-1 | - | TGCGCCAGCAGCCCCAGGGACGTCCAAGAGACCCAGTACTTC | CASSPRDVQETQYF
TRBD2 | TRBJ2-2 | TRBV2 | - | TGTGCCAGCTCCACTAGCGGGGGTAACACCGGGGAGCTGTTTTTT | CASSTSGGNTGELFF
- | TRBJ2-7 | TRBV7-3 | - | TGTGCCAGCACCGATTGGGGGGGGGACACCCCCTACGAGCAGTACTTC | CASTDWGGDTPYEQYF
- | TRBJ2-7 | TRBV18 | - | TGTGCCAGCTCACCAGTTCCAGGGGAGAGGGAGCAGTACTTC | CASSPVPGEREQYF
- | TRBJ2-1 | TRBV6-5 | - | TGTGCCAGCAGGAGTGGGCCCTACAATGAGCAGTTCTTC | CASRSGPYNEQFF
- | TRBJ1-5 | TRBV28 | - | TGTGCCAGCAGTCCAATCCTATACTCGGGACTTCTAAATCAGCCCCAGCATTTT | CASSPILYSGLLNQPQHF
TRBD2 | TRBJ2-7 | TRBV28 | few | TGTGCCAGCAAAACCGGACTAGCGGGGGTCTACGAGCAGTACTTC | CASKTGLAGVYEQYF
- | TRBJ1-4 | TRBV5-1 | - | TGCGCCAGCAGCCCGGACTGGAATGAAAAACTGTTTTTT | CASSPDWNEKLFF
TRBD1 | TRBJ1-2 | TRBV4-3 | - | TGCGCCAGCAGCCAAGAGGCCAGGGGGGGAGCTAACTATGGCTACACCTTC | CASSQEARGGANYGYTF
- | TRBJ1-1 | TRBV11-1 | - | TGTGCCAGCAGCTTTTCAGGGAGCACTGAAGCTTTCTTT | CASSFSGSTEAFF
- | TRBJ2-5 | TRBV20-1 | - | TGCAGTGCTAGGACCGGGGAGACCCAGTACTTC | CSARTGETQYF
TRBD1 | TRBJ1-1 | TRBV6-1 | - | TGTGCCAGCAGCCCCGACAGGGTCACTGAAGCTTTCTTT | CASSPDRVTEAFF
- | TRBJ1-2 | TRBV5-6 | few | TGTGCCAGCAGCCCTACAGGGATGAGTGGCTACACCTTC | CASSPTGMSGYTF